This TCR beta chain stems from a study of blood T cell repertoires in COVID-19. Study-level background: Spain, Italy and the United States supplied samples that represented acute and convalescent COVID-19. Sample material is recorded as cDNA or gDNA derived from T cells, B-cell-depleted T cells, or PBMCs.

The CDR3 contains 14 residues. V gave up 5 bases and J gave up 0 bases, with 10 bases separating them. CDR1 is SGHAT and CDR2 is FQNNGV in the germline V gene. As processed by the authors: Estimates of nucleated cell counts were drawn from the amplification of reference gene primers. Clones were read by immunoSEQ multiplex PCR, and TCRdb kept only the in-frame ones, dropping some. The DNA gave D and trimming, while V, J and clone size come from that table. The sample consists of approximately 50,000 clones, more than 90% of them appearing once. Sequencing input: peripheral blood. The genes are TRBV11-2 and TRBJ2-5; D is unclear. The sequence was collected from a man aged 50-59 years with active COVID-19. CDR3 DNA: TGTGCCAGCAGCCCATCCCAGTACCAAGAGACCCAGTACTTC. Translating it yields CASSPSQYQETQYF. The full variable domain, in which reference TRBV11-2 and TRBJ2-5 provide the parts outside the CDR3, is EAGVAQSPRYKIIEKRQSVAFWCNPISGHATLYWYQQILGQGPKLLIQFQNNGVVDDSQLPKDRFSAERLKGVDSTLKIQPAKLEDSAVYLCASSPSQYQETQYFGPGTRLLVL.